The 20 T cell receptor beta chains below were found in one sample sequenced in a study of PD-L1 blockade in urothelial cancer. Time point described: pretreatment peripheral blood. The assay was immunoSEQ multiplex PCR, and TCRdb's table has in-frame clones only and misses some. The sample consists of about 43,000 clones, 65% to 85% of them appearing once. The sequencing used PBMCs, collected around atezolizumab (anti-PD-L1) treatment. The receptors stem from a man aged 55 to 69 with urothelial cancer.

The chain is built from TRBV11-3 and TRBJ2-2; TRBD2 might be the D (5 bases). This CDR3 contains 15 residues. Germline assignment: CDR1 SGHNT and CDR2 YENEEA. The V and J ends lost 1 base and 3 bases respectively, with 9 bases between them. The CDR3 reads CASSLGTGDTGELFF. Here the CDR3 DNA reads TGTGCCAGCAGCTTAGGGACTGGGGACACCGGGGAGCTGTTTTTT.

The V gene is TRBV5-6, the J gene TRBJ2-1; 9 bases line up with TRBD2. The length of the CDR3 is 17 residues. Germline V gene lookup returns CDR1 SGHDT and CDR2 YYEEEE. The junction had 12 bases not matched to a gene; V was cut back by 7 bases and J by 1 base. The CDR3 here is CASGPGLAVTSYNEQFF. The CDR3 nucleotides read TGTGCCAGCGGCCCGGGACTAGCAGTGACATCCTACAATGAGCAGTTCTTC. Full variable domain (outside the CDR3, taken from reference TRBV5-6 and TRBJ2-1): DAGVTQSPTHLIKTRGQQVTLRCSPKSGHDTVSWYQQALGQGPQFIFQYYEEEERQRGNFPDRFSGHQFPNYSSELNVNALLLGDSALYLCASGPGLAVTSYNEQFFGPGTRLTVL.

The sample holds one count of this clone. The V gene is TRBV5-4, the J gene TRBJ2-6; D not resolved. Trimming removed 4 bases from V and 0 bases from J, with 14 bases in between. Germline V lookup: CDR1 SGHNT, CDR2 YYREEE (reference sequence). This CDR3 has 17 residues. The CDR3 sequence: CASSPRRGSSGANVLTF. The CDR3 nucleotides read TGTGCCAGCAGCCCGAGGCGCGGATCCTCTGGGGCCAACGTCCTGACTTTC.

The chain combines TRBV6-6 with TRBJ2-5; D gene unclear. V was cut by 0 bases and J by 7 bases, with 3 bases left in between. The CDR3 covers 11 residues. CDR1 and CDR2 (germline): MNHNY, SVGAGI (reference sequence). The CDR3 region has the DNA TGTGCCAGCAGTTACTCCGGGACCCAGTACTTC. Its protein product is CASSYSGTQYF.

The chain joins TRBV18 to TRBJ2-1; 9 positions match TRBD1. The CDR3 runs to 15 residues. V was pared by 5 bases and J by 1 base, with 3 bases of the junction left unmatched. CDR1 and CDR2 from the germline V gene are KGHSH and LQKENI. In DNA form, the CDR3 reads TGTGCCAGCTCAACGACAGGGGGGTCCTACAATGAGCAGTTCTTC. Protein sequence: CASSTTGGSYNEQFF. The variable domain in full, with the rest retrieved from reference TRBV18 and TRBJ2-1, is NAGVMQNPRHLVRRRGQEARLRCSPMKGHSHVYWYRQLPEEGLKFMVYLQKENIIDESGMPKERFSAEFPKEGPSILRIQQVVRGDSAAYFCASSTTGGSYNEQFFGPGTRLTVL.

The CDR3 DNA follows: TGTGCCAGCAGAAGACTAGATACAGATACGCAGTATTTT. Translating gives CASRRLDTDTQYF. The genes are TRBV6-5 and TRBJ2-3; tentative D call: TRBD2 (6 bases). Germline lookup yields CDR1 MNHEY and CDR2 SVGAGI. The CDR3 runs to 13 residues. The ends were cut back, 6 bases at V and 3 bases at J, with 10 bases in the middle.

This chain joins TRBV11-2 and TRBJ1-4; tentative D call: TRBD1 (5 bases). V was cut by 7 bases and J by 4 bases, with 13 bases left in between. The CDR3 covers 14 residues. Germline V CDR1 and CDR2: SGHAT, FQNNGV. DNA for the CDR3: TGTGCCAGCACCCACCCGGGGGTTAATGAAAAACTGTTTTTT. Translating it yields CASTHPGVNEKLFF.

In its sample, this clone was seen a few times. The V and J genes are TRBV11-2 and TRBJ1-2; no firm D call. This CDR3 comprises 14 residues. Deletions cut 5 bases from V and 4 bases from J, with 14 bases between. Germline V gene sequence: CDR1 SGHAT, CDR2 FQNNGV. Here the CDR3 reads CASSAPGLGYGYTF. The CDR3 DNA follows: TGTGCCAGCAGCGCCCCCGGGTTAGGCTATGGCTACACCTTC. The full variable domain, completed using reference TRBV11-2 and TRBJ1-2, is EAGVAQSPRYKIIEKRQSVAFWCNPISGHATLYWYQQILGQGPKLLIQFQNNGVVDDSQLPKDRFSAERLKGVDSTLKIQPAKLEDSAVYLCASSAPGLGYGYTFGSGTRLTVV.

The CDR3 is CASSKRTETGMDEQFF. CDR3 sequence (DNA): TGTGCCAGCAGCAAAAGGACGGAGACAGGGATGGATGAGCAGTTCTTC. The chain carries TRBV21-1 and TRBJ2-1; the table assigns TRBD1, which was not confirmed against the DNA. TRBV21-1 is labeled a pseudogene. The CDR3 is 16 amino acids.

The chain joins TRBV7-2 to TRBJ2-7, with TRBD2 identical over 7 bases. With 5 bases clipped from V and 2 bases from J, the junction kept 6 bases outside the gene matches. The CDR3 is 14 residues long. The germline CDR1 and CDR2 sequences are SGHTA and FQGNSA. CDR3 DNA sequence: TGTGCCAGCAGCGTACTAGCGAAACCCTACGAGCAGTACTTC. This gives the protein CASSVLAKPYEQYF.

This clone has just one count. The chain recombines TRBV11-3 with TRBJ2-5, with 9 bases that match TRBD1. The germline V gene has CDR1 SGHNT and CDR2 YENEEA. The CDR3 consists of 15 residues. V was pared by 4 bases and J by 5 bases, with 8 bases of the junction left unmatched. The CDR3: CASSSGTGGRETQYF. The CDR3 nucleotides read TGTGCCAGCAGCTCAGGAACAGGGGGCCGGGAGACCCAGTACTTC.

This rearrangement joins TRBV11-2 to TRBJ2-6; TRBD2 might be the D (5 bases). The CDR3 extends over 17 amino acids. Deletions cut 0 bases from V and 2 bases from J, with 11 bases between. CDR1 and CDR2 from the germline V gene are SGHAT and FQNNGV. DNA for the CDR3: TGTGCCAGCAGCTTAGACCGTCCCGGGGCTGGGGCCAACGTCCTGACTTTC. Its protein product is CASSLDRPGAGANVLTF.

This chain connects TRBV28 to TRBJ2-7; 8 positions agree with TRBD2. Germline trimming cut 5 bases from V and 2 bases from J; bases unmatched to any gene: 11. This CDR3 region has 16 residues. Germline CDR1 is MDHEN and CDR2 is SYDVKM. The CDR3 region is CASSPPGLAATYEQYF. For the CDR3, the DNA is TGTGCCAGCAGTCCTCCCGGACTAGCAGCTACCTACGAGCAGTACTTC.

DNA of the CDR3: TGTGCCTGGAGTCTGGGACAGGGAAACTATGGCTACACCTTC. Translation: CAWSLGQGNYGYTF. The chain couples TRBV30 to TRBJ1-2; 9 bases align to TRBD1. The CDR3 is 14 residues long. The germline V gene has CDR1 GTSNPN and CDR2 SVGIG (reference sequence). V was clipped by 2 bases and J by 2 bases; unmatched bases: 3.

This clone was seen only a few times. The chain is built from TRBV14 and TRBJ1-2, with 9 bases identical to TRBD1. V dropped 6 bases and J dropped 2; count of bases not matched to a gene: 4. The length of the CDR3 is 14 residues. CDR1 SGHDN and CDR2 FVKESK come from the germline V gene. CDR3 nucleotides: TGTGCCAGCAGTCGGGACAGGGTAAACTATGGCTACACCTTC. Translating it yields CASSRDRVNYGYTF.

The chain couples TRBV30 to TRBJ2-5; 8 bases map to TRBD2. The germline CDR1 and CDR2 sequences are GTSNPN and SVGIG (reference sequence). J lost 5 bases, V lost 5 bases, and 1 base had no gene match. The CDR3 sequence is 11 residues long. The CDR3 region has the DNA TGTGCCTGGGGCGGGGGGGAGACCCAGTACTTC. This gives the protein CAWGGGETQYF.

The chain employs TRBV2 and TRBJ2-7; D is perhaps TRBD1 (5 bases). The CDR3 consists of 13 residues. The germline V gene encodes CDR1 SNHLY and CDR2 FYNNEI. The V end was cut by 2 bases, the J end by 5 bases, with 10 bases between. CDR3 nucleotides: TGTGCCAGCAGTGAACAGGGATTAAACGAGCAGTACTTC. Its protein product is CASSEQGLNEQYF.

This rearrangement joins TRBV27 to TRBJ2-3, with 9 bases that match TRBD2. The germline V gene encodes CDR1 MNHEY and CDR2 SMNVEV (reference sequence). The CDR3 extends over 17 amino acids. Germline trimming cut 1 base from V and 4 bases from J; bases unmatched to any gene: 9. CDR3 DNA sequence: TGTGCCAGCAGTTTATATGGGCGGGAGGGCCTCGCAGATACGCAGTATTTT. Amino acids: CASSLYGREGLADTQYF.

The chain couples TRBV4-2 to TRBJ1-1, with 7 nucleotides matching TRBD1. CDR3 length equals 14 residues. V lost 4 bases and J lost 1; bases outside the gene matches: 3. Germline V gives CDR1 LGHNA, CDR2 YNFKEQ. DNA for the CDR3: TGTGCCAGCAGCCCACAGGGGACGAACACTGAAGCTTTCTTT. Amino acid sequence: CASSPQGTNTEAFF.

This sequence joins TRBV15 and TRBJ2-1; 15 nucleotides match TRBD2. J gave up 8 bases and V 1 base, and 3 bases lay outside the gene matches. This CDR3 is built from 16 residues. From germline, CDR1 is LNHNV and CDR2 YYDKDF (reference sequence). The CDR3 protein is CATSRVGTSGRYEQFF. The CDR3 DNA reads TGTGCCACCAGCAGAGTCGGGACTAGCGGGAGGTATGAGCAGTTCTTC. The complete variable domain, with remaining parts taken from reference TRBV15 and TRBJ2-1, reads DAMVIQNPRYQVTQFGKPVTLSCSQTLNHNVMYWYQQKSSQAPKLLFHYYDKDFNNEADTPDNFQSRRPNTSFCFLDIRSPGLGDTAMYLCATSRVGTSGRYEQFFGPGTRLTVL.